This is a list of T cell receptor beta chains from one sample in a study of blood T cell repertoires in COVID-19. Measured with immunoSEQ multiplex PCR; TCRdb has only the in-frame clones, and not every one. The table shows about 330,000 clones, with more than 85% occurring only once. Sequencing was done on a sample of PBMCs or T cells enriched from blood (not recorded which). The source is a woman between 25 and 40 years old who had recovered from COVID-19. Both conserved end residues are part of each CDR3. A D gene is named only where the DNA matches it firmly. Some rows mark clone size as missing; the rest say once, few, many or name a class of expanded clone.

d_call | j_call | clone_size | v_call | cdr3_aa | cdr3_nt
NA | TRBJ1-2 | NA | TRBV7-2 | CASSLAGAGYTF | TGTGCCAGCAGCTTAGCCGGTGCTGGCTACACCTTC
TRBD1 | TRBJ1-2 | NA | TRBV3-1/TRBV3-2 | CASSQTGQGAVGYTF | TGTGCCAGCAGCCAAACAGGACAGGGGGCTGTGGGCTACACCTTC
NA | TRBJ1-3 | few | TRBV30 | CAWSRRLDSGNTIYF | TGTGCCTGGAGCCGCAGGTTGGACTCTGGAAACACCATATATTTT
NA | TRBJ1-4 | NA | TRBV18 | CASSPLGLPNEKLFF | TGTGCCAGCTCACCATTGGGCCTACCTAATGAAAAACTGTTTTTT
TRBD1 | TRBJ2-7 | NA | TRBV7-8 | CASSLEGTGDYEQYF | TGTGCCAGCAGCTTAGAAGGGACAGGAGATTACGAGCAGTACTTC
NA | TRBJ1-2 | NA | TRBV7-2 | CASSLAGVDYGYTF | TGTGCCAGCAGCCTCGCAGGGGTCGACTATGGCTACACCTTC
TRBD1 | TRBJ2-3 | NA | TRBV4-3 | CASSQLTRQGGTDTQYF | TGCGCCAGCAGCCAACTTACCCGACAGGGGGGGACAGATACGCAGTATTTT
NA | TRBJ1-3 | NA | TRBV6-2/TRBV6-3 | CASSADGGTSGNTIYF | TGTGCCAGCAGCGCCGATGGGGGGACCTCTGGAAACACCATATATTTT
TRBD1 | TRBJ1-1 | NA | TRBV12-3/TRBV12-4 | CASSWDRNTEAFF | TGTGCCAGCAGTTGGGACAGGAACACTGAAGCTTTCTTT
TRBD2 | TRBJ2-7 | NA | TRBV19 | CASSIAPSGGREQYF | TGTGCCAGTAGTATAGCCCCTAGCGGGGGAAGGGAGCAGTACTTC
TRBD1 | TRBJ2-1 | NA | TRBV27 | CASSFKTGTNEQFF | TGTGCCAGCAGTTTTAAGACAGGGACCAATGAGCAGTTCTTC
TRBD2 | TRBJ2-5 | NA | TRBV5-4 | CASSVAGGPETQYF | TGTGCCAGCAGCGTTGCGGGAGGGCCGGAGACCCAGTACTTC
NA | TRBJ2-5 | NA | TRBV12-3/TRBV12-4 | CASSLSGSETQYF | TGTGCCAGCAGTTTGTCGGGGTCGGAGACCCAGTACTTC
TRBD1 | TRBJ1-2 | NA | TRBV28 | CASDRGLGYTF | TGTGCCAGCGACAGGGGGCTTGGCTACACCTTC
TRBD2 | TRBJ2-3 | NA | TRBV3-1/TRBV3-2 | CASSQGSGGASTDTQYF | TGTGCCAGCAGCCAGGGTAGCGGGGGGGCTAGCACAGATACGCAGTATTTT
NA | TRBJ2-5 | few | TRBV27 | CASKDYQETQYF | TGTGCCAGTAAGGACTACCAAGAGACCCAGTACTTC
NA | TRBJ2-7 | NA | TRBV5-5 | CASSLSTGQVAYEQYF | TGTGCCAGCAGCTTGTCCACAGGGCAGGTAGCCTACGAGCAGTACTTC
TRBD1 | TRBJ2-2 | NA | TRBV7-3 | CASSSVPGQGLTGELFF | TGTGCCAGCAGCTCCGTACCGGGACAGGGACTCACCGGGGAGCTGTTTTTT
NA | TRBJ2-1 | NA | TRBV24-1 | CATSERGKRVGEQFF | TGTGCCACCAGTGAAAGGGGCAAACGAGTGGGTGAGCAGTTCTTC
TRBD2 | TRBJ2-7 | NA | TRBV28 | CASSPGLAGLYEQYF | TGTGCCAGCAGTCCGGGACTAGCGGGGTTATACGAGCAGTACTTC
NA | TRBJ2-7 | NA | TRBV3-1/TRBV3-2 | CASTRGLLREQYF | TGTGCCAGCACCCGGGGACTTCTCAGGGAGCAGTACTTC
NA | TRBJ2-5 | NA | TRBV27 | CASSSVPGETQYF | TGTGCCAGCAGTTCCGTTCCGGGAGAGACCCAGTACTTC
NA | TRBJ1-2 | NA | TRBV19 | CASSRGHKPNYGYTF | TGTGCCAGTAGTAGGGGACATAAGCCTAACTATGGCTACACCTTC
TRBD1 | TRBJ2-5 | NA | TRBV20-1 | CSAGDRETQYF | TGCAGTGCTGGGGACAGGGAGACCCAGTACTTC
TRBD2 | TRBJ2-6 | once | TRBV7-8 | CASSPRTSGGAVGSASGANVLTF | TGTGCCAGCAGCCCCCGGACTAGCGGGGGGGCCGTTGGATCCGCCTCTGGGGCCAACGTCCTGACTTTC
TRBD2 | TRBJ2-1 | few | TRBV13 | CASSPGGAYNEQFF | TGTGCCAGCAGCCCCGGGGGGGCTTACAATGAGCAGTTCTTC
NA | TRBJ2-5 | once | TRBV9 | CASSATLLRGRERPQYF | TGTGCCAGCAGCGCAACACTCCTCCGGGGGCGGGAGAGACCCCAGTACTTC
TRBD2 | TRBJ2-7 | NA | TRBV7-3 | CASSLGSGETISSYEQYF | TGTGCCAGCAGCTTAGGTAGCGGGGAAACCATTTCCTCCTACGAGCAGTACTTC
TRBD1 | TRBJ2-1 | NA | TRBV25-1 | CASGDSSYNEQFF | TGTGCCAGCGGGGACAGCTCCTACAATGAGCAGTTCTTC
NA | TRBJ2-1 | NA | TRBV7-2 | CASSPAGLYNEQFF | TGTGCCAGCAGTCCTGCGGGGCTATACAATGAGCAGTTCTTC
NA | TRBJ1-3 | once | TRBV19 | CASRRLSSGNTIYF | TGTGCCAGTAGGCGTCTGAGCTCTGGAAACACCATATATTTT
NA | TRBJ1-2 | NA | TRBV3-1/TRBV3-2 | CASSQGQGSVISHGYTF | TGTGCCAGCAGCCAAGGGCAGGGAAGCGTTATTTCCCATGGCTACACCTTC
NA | TRBJ1-5 | NA | TRBV27 | CASSLKGGGQPQHF | TGTGCCAGCAGTTTAAAAGGGGGTGGACAGCCCCAGCATTTT
TRBD1 | TRBJ2-6 | NA | TRBV6-4 | CASSESDRVGANVLTF | TGTGCCAGCAGTGAGTCCGACAGGGTTGGGGCCAACGTCCTGACTTTC
TRBD2 | TRBJ2-3 | NA | TRBV28 | CASSLLAGGRDTQYF | TGTGCCAGCAGTTTATTGGCGGGGGGGCGAGATACGCAGTATTTT
NA | TRBJ2-7 | NA | TRBV5-1 | CASSLTFYEQYF | TGCGCCAGCAGCTTGACATTCTACGAGCAGTACTTC
NA | TRBJ2-1 | NA | TRBV27 | CASSKGQINNEQFF | TGTGCCAGCAGTAAGGGGCAGATAAACAATGAGCAGTTCTTC
NA | TRBJ2-3 | NA | TRBV20-1 | CSAESDTQYF | TGCAGTGCGGAGTCAGATACGCAGTATTTT
TRBD2 | TRBJ2-1 | NA | TRBV28 | CASSPGTSGKNEQFF | TGTGCCAGCAGCCCCGGGACTAGCGGGAAGAATGAGCAGTTCTTC
TRBD1 | TRBJ1-4 | NA | TRBV28 | CATKGAGSEKLFF | TGTGCCACCAAGGGGGCAGGGAGTGAAAAACTGTTTTTT